These 23 T cell receptor beta chains were all obtained from the same sample, sequenced in a study of blood T cell repertoires in COVID-19. Libraries were prepared by immunoSEQ multiplex PCR; TCRdb keeps only in-frame clonotypes and omits some of them. The sample includes 150,000 to 200,000 clones, more than 65% of them seen just once. Material for sequencing was peripheral blood. These receptors came from an elderly woman with active or convalescent COVID-19.

This clone was recorded a few times. This rearrangement joins TRBV10-1 to TRBJ1-1; D gene unclear. Germline V gives CDR1 WNHNN, CDR2 SYGVQD (reference sequence). With 5 bases removed from V and 4 bases from J, the gap between germline ends came to 11 bases. The CDR3 is 13 amino acids. The CDR3 loop is CASSRERSTEAFF. DNA of the CDR3: TGCGCCAGCAGTAGGGAGAGAAGCACTGAAGCTTTCTTT.

The genes are TRBV28 and TRBJ2-3; 11 nucleotides align to TRBD2. In germline, CDR1 is MDHEN, CDR2 SYDVKM. CDR3 size: 18 residues. With 5 bases clipped from V and 4 bases from J, the junction kept 14 bases outside the gene matches. The CDR3 bases are TGTGCCAGCAGTACCCTAGCGGGAGGCTGGTTTAGGGCAGATACGCAGTATTTT. It encodes CASSTLAGGWFRADTQYF.

This sequence joins TRBV6-5 and TRBJ1-1; 10 nucleotides align to TRBD1. CDR3 length: 13 amino acids. Trimming took 5 bases from V and 11 from J; bases not matched to a gene: 8. CDR1 and CDR2 from the germline V gene are MNHEY and SVGAGI. CDR3 DNA: TGTGCCAGCAGTCAACCGGGACAGGGGCTCGCTTTCTTT. It codes for CASSQPGQGLAFF.

The genes are TRBV21-1 and TRBJ2-7; the DNA was not used to check the table's D call, TRBD2. TRBV21-1 is a known pseudogene. The CDR3 totals 13 residues. CDR3 nucleotide sequence: TGTGCCAGCAGCCACGGGGGGAACTACGAGCAGTACTTC. This codes for CASSHGGNYEQYF.

The rearrangement links TRBV9 to TRBJ2-1; the match to TRBD1 covers 8 bases. This CDR3 is 15 amino acids long. Trimming at V came to 0 bases and at J to 9 bases, leaving 8 bases not matched to a gene. Germline-derived CDR1 and CDR2 are SGDLS and YYNGEE. CDR3 amino acids: CASSVVSGGYGEQFF. The CDR3 DNA reads TGTGCCAGCAGCGTAGTGTCAGGGGGCTACGGTGAGCAGTTCTTC. The complete variable domain, with remaining parts taken from reference TRBV9 and TRBJ2-1, reads DSGVTQTPKHLITATGQRVTLRCSPRSGDLSVYWYQQSLDQGLQFLIQYYNGEERAKGNILERFSAQQFPDLHSELNLSSLELGDSALYFCASSVVSGGYGEQFFGPGTRLTVL.

The chain combines TRBV21-1 with TRBJ1-2; the tabulated D call, TRBD1, remains unverified against the DNA. TRBV21-1 is termed a pseudogene. CDR3 length: 18 residues. The CDR3 sequence is CASSKVRPGDVCGYGYTF. The CDR3 DNA follows: TGTGCCAGCAGCAAAGTACGGCCAGGGGATGTCTGCGGCTATGGCTACACCTTC.

This clone showed up just a few times. The chain is built from TRBV30 and TRBJ1-5, with 7 bases fitting TRBD1. The CDR3 consists of 17 residues. Germline V gives CDR1 GTSNPN, CDR2 SVGIG (reference sequence). V trimming: 1 base; J trimming: 5 bases; junction bases outside the gene matches: 14. CDR3 sequence reads: CAWSAPPPQTGYQPQHF. CDR3 coding DNA: TGTGCCTGGAGTGCCCCCCCTCCCCAGACAGGGTATCAGCCCCAGCATTTT.

V gene TRBV5-1 combines with J gene TRBJ2-1; no definite D call. V shed 0 bases and J shed 6 bases, with 7 bases lying between them. CDR1 and CDR2 from the germline V gene are SGHRS and YFSETQ. The CDR3 contains 13 residues. Here the CDR3 DNA reads TGCGCCAGCAGCTTGGTGGCACCCAATGAGCAGTTCTTC. Translating gives CASSLVAPNEQFF.

V usage is TRBV10-3 and J usage is TRBJ2-7; TRBD1 aligns across 7 bases. The CDR3 sequence is 12 residues long. Unmatched junction bases numbered 3, after V lost 6 bases and J lost 4 bases. The germline CDR1 and CDR2 sequences are ENHRY and SYGVKD. CDR3 in amino acids: CAIRDREYEQYF. The CDR3 DNA sequence: TGTGCCATCAGAGACAGGGAGTACGAGCAGTACTTC.

V and J are TRBV11-2 and TRBJ2-5; a weak D match, TRBD2 (6 bases). Trimming took 6 bases from V and 9 from J, leaving 14 bases between them. CDR3 length: 12 amino acids. Germline CDR1 is SGHAT and CDR2 is FQNNGV. The CDR3, as DNA: TGTGCCAGCAGGTCACAAGGGGAGGCCCAGTACTTC. Encoded protein: CASRSQGEAQYF.

This chain links TRBV3-1 (or the pseudogene TRBV3-2) with TRBJ2-1; TRBD2 matches 9 bases. The V gene end was trimmed by 6 bases and the J gene end by 7 bases; junction bases not matched to a gene: 4. Germline CDR1 is LGHDT and CDR2 is YNNKEL (reference sequence). There are 13 residues in the CDR3. Here the CDR3 DNA reads TGTGCCAGCAGGGGACTAGCTTTAAATGAGCAGTTCTTC. Its protein is CASRGLALNEQFF.

The CDR3 DNA reads TGTGCCAGCAGCAAACGGACAGGGCTCGGTATGACAGATACGCAGTATTTT. Translation gives CASSKRTGLGMTDTQYF. The chain uses TRBV9 and TRBJ2-3; 8 bases fit TRBD1. The CDR3 runs to 17 residues. The germline V gene has CDR1 SGDLS and CDR2 YYNGEE. V lost 4 bases, J lost 3 bases, and 13 bases stayed unmatched. Full variable domain (remainder filled in from reference TRBV9 and TRBJ2-3): DSGVTQTPKHLITATGQRVTLRCSPRSGDLSVYWYQQSLDQGLQFLIQYYNGEERAKGNILERFSAQQFPDLHSELNLSSLELGDSALYFCASSKRTGLGMTDTQYFGPGTRLTVL.

The chain is built from TRBV6-5 and TRBJ1-3; tentative D call: TRBD1 (5 bases). Germline V lookup: CDR1 MNHEY, CDR2 SVGAGI. This CDR3 region has 15 residues. The V gene lost 6 bases and the J gene lost 2 bases, with 14 bases spanning the gap. The CDR3 protein is CASSNGHDPGNTIYF. CDR3 in DNA: TGTGCCAGCAGCAATGGACACGACCCTGGAAACACCATATATTTT.

In this sample, this clone turned up once. The chain uses TRBV28 and TRBJ1-2, with 7 bases aligning to TRBD1. J lost 6 bases, V lost 5 bases, and 6 bases had no gene match. Looked up from germline, CDR1 is MDHEN and CDR2 is SYDVKM. This CDR3 has 13 residues. The CDR3 here is CASSPDRVHGYTF. DNA of the CDR3: TGTGCCAGCAGTCCCGACAGGGTGCATGGCTACACCTTC.

This clone was counted between two and nine times. The rearrangement uses TRBV28 and TRBJ2-5; 9 nucleotides line up with TRBD2. Germline values: CDR1 MDHEN, CDR2 SYDVKM. CDR3 length: 15 residues. V was pared by 7 bases and J by 5 bases, with 11 bases of the junction left unmatched. The CDR3 nucleotides read TGTGCCAGCAAACTAGCGGGCGTGACGGGGGAGACCCAGTACTTC. The encoded protein is CASKLAGVTGETQYF.

This chain uses TRBV20-1 with TRBJ2-3; D is unclear. The ends were cut back, 3 bases at V and 8 bases at J, with 9 bases in the middle. The germline gives CDR1 DFQATT, CDR2 SNEGSKA (reference sequence). The CDR3 contains 11 residues. The CDR3 nucleotides are TGCAGTGCTAGGGAAGGCGGTACGCAGTATTTT. This translates into CSAREGGTQYF.

The V call is TRBV7-3, the J call TRBJ1-1; D call uncertain. There are 13 residues in the CDR3. The V end was cut by 5 bases, the J end by 0 bases, with 7 bases between. Per germline, CDR1 SGHTA and CDR2 FQGTGA. CDR3 DNA: TGTGCCAGCAGCCTACAGATGAACACTGAAGCTTTCTTT. Its protein product is CASSLQMNTEAFF.

This chain uses TRBV19 with TRBJ1-1, with D perhaps matching TRBD1 (5 bases). The CDR3 has 15 amino acids. Germline V gene data show CDR1 as LNHDA and CDR2 as SQIVND (reference sequence). The germline V and J ends were trimmed by 3 bases and 0 bases, with 11 bases remaining between them. The DNA for the CDR3 is TGTGCCAGTAGTATGGGGCAATTCTTGAACACTGAAGCTTTCTTT. The encoded protein is CASSMGQFLNTEAFF. The whole variable domain, remainder taken from reference TRBV19 and TRBJ1-1, is DGGITQSPKYLFRKEGQNVTLSCEQNLNHDAMYWYRQDPGQGLRLIYYSQIVNDFQKGDIAEGYSVSREKKESFPLTVTSAQKNPTAFYLCASSMGQFLNTEAFFGQGTRLTVV.

About this clone itself: The same CDR3 arises from other DNA sequences in this sample as well. The chain carries TRBV7-9 and TRBJ2-5; D perhaps matches TRBD1 (5 bases). Looked up from germline, CDR1 is SEHNR and CDR2 is FQNEAQ (reference sequence). The CDR3 loop spans 13 amino acids. V gave up 5 bases and J gave up 2 bases, with 9 bases separating them. The CDR3 DNA is TGTGCCAGCAGCCGAGACAGTCAAGAGACCCAGTACTTC. Translating gives CASSRDSQETQYF.

J is TRBJ1-1 and V is TRBV5-1, with D maybe TRBD1 (5 bases). Germline V gives CDR1 SGHRS, CDR2 YFSETQ. Trimming took 3 bases from V and 6 from J, leaving 21 bases between them. This CDR3 has 16 residues. The CDR3 DNA follows: TGCGCCAGCAGCTCTTCAACAAGGGGTCGGATTGCTGAAGCTTTCTTT. Its protein product is CASSSSTRGRIAEAFF. Combining the CDR3 with reference TRBV5-1 and TRBJ1-1 gives the whole variable domain KAGVTQTPRYLIKTRGQQVTLSCSPISGHRSVSWYQQTPGQGLQFLFEYFSETQRNKGNFPGRFSGRQFSNSRSEMNVSTLELGDSALYLCASSSSTRGRIAEAFFGQGTRLTVV.

The gene calls are TRBV2 and TRBJ1-1, with D perhaps matching TRBD1 (5 bases). The CDR3 covers 14 residues. Between the trimmed V and J ends, which lost 6 bases and 4 bases, there was a span of 15 bases. Germline CDR1 is SNHLY and CDR2 is FYNNEI. CDR3 residues: CASSSGGAGTEAFF. For the CDR3, the DNA is TGTGCCAGCAGCTCAGGCGGGGCTGGCACTGAAGCTTTCTTT.

The gene calls are TRBV7-6 and TRBJ1-5; 8 bases line up with TRBD1. The V segment lost 5 bases and the J segment 7 bases; nucleotides outside the gene matches: 13. Germline assignment: CDR1 SGHVS and CDR2 FNYEAQ. The CDR3 length is 16 residues. The CDR3 loop is CASSPSNRGMNQPQHF. The CDR3 bases are TGTGCCAGCAGCCCGAGTAACAGGGGGATGAACCAGCCCCAGCATTTT.

The chain links TRBV5-1 to TRBJ2-4; 8 nucleotides agree with TRBD2. Germline CDR1 SGHRS, CDR2 YFSETQ. This CDR3 has 17 amino acids. V lost 1 base, J lost 1 base, and 7 bases stayed unmatched. CDR3 nucleotide sequence: TGCGCCAGCAGCTTGTCGTGGGGCGGGAGGGCCAAAAACATTCAGTACTTC. Amino acid sequence: CASSLSWGGRAKNIQYF.